Below, 30 T cell receptor beta chains from the same sample are listed, as sequenced in a study of early T cells in non-severe SARS-CoV-2 infection. Via MiXCR, TCRdb re-called the 5' RACE reads, giving one row per CDR3 protein. The repertoire holds about 87,000 distinct CDR3 sequences, with around 13% as singletons. The sample taken for sequencing was whole blood. The receptors were sampled from an adult who was a healthcare worker with PCR-confirmed SARS-CoV-2 infection or an uninfected control (not recorded which).

This clonotype was seen only a few times. This rearrangement joins TRBV27 to TRBJ2-6; D is possibly TRBD2 (5 bases). CDR1 MNHEY and CDR2 SMNVEV come from the germline V gene (reference sequence). CDR3 size: 18 residues. V gave up 3 bases and J gave up 1 base, with 16 bases separating them. DNA of the CDR3: TGTGCCAGCAGTTTTCGTCAGAATCCGGGATCTGGGGCCAACGTCCTGACTTTC. The encoded protein is CASSFRQNPGSGANVLTF.

This clonotype was seen a handful of times. V and J are TRBV7-8 and TRBJ2-7; D might be TRBD1 (7 bases). Germline V gene sequence: CDR1 SGHVS, CDR2 FQNEAQ. The CDR3 is 14 residues long. V lost 3 bases and J 9 bases, leaving 18 bases between the germline ends. Written as DNA, the CDR3 is TGTGCCAGCAGCTTGGGGGGACAGCCTTATACGCAGTACTTC. As protein: CASSLGGQPYTQYF. The variable domain in full, with the rest retrieved from reference TRBV7-8 and TRBJ2-7, is GAGVSQSPRYKVAKRGQDVALRCDPISGHVSLFWYQQALGQGPEFLTYFQNEAQLDKSGLPSDRFFAERPEGSVSTLKIQRTQQEDSAVYLCASSLGGQPYTQYFGPGTRLTVT.

The rearrangement links TRBV3-1 to TRBJ1-6; D is possibly TRBD1 (6 bases). From germline, CDR1 is LGHDT and CDR2 YNNKEL (reference sequence). The CDR3 has 14 residues. The V end lost 4 bases, the J end lost 10 bases, and 14 bases lay between the germline ends. As DNA, the CDR3 is TGTGCCAGCAGCCCTGAACAGGGACGCTCACCCCTCCACTTT. Encoded protein: CASSPEQGRSPLHF. Using reference TRBV3-1 and TRBJ1-6 for the parts outside the CDR3, the full variable domain is DTAVSQTPKYLVTQMGNDKSIKCEQNLGHDTMYWYKQDSKKFLKIMFSYNNKELIINETVPNRFSPKSPDKAHLNLHINSLELGDSAVYFCASSPEQGRSPLHFGNGTRLTVT.

This clonotype appeared a few times. J is TRBJ1-6 and V is TRBV4-3; TRBD1 matches at 9 bases. Germline-derived CDR1 and CDR2 are LGHNA and YSLEER. CDR3 size: 16 residues. With 0 bases clipped from V and 7 bases from J, the junction kept 4 bases outside the gene matches. The CDR3 DNA follows: TGCGCCAGCAGCCAAGAAGGGACAGGGTTGAATTCACCCCTCCACTTT. Its translation is CASSQEGTGLNSPLHF.

This clonotype was recorded at least ten times. V and J are TRBV29-1 and TRBJ2-7; D is ambiguous. V was cut by 2 bases and J by 1 base, with 15 bases left in between. CDR3 length equals 15 residues. The V gene's germline CDR1 is SQVTM and CDR2 ANQGSEA. The CDR3 reads CSVETPVDGSYEQYF. The CDR3 coding sequence is TGCAGCGTTGAAACCCCCGTAGACGGATCCTACGAGCAGTACTTC.

The sample holds a few counts of this clonotype. V is TRBV10-3 and J is TRBJ1-1; the D is unclear. Deletions cut 6 bases from V and 1 base from J, with 3 bases between. The V gene's germline CDR1 is ENHRY and CDR2 SYGVKD. The CDR3 has 11 amino acids. The CDR3 is CAIRANTEAFF. CDR3 coding DNA: TGTGCCATCAGAGCGAACACTGAAGCTTTCTTT.

J is TRBJ1-1 and V is TRBV5-4, with D unclear. Looked up from germline, CDR1 is SGHNT and CDR2 is YYREEE (reference sequence). V gave up 1 base and J gave up 6 bases, with 16 bases separating them. The CDR3 has 15 amino acids. CDR3 DNA sequence: TGTGCCAGCAGCTTGAATGGGCGGCAGAATCCTGAAGCTTTCTTT. Translating gives CASSLNGRQNPEAFF.

This clonotype was recorded many times. J is TRBJ2-2 and V is TRBV27; a possible D gene is TRBD1 (5 bases). The CDR3 has 16 amino acids. The V end lost 1 base, the J end lost 6 bases, and 15 bases lay between the germline ends. The V gene's germline CDR1 is MNHEY and CDR2 SMNVEV (reference sequence). The CDR3, as DNA: TGTGCCAGCAGTTTATTATCTCAGGGAAAGGCCGGGGAGCTGTTTTTT. It codes for CASSLLSQGKAGELFF.

Details on this clonotype: At one boundary the junction diverges from the germline segment, which might be a read error. This chain links TRBV28 with TRBJ2-2; D may correspond to TRBD1 or TRBD2 (6 bases each). There are 15 residues in the CDR3. CDR1 and CDR2 (germline): MDHEN, SYDVKM. The CDR3: CASSFSQGLGGDLFF. DNA for the CDR3: TGTGCCAGCAGTTTTTCACAGGGCCTGGGCGGGGATCTGTTTTTT.

This clonotype came up a few times. The V call is TRBV10-3, the J call TRBJ2-3; 8 bases agree with TRBD1. CDR3 length: 16 residues. V lost 4 bases, J lost 3 bases, and 9 bases stayed unmatched. The V gene's germline CDR1 is ENHRY and CDR2 SYGVKD. The CDR3 here is CAISGTTGALTDTQYF. Written as DNA, the CDR3 is TGTGCCATCAGTGGGACGACAGGGGCCTTAACAGATACGCAGTATTTT.

The DNA of the CDR3 is TGTGCCAGCAGTGAAGCCCCTGAAGCTTTCTTT. Translation gives CASSEAPEAFF. This chain joins TRBV2 and TRBJ1-1, with D hard to call. The CDR3 is 11 amino acids. The germline V gene encodes CDR1 SNHLY and CDR2 FYNNEI. The V end was cut by 0 bases, the J end by 6 bases, with 2 bases between.

In its sample, this clonotype was seen a few times. CDR3 DNA: TGTGCCAGCAGCTTTCATTTATCTGGAAACACCATATATTTT. This sequence encodes CASSFHLSGNTIYF. V and J are TRBV7-9 and TRBJ1-3, with D unresolved. The CDR3 consists of 14 residues. V was pared by 3 bases and J by 1 base, with 7 bases between. CDR1 is SEHNR, CDR2 FQNEAQ, per germline (reference sequence). The full variable domain, with the rest looked up from reference TRBV7-9 and TRBJ1-3, is DTGVSQNPRHKITKRGQNVTFRCDPISEHNRLYWYRQTLGQGPEFLTYFQNEAQLEKSRLLSDRFSAERPKGSFSTLEIQRTEQGDSAMYLCASSFHLSGNTIYFGEGSWLTVV.

J is TRBJ2-3 and V is TRBV3-1; D is uncertain. This CDR3 spans 13 amino acids. Trimming shortened V by 3 bases and J by 5 bases, and 9 bases separated the two germline ends. In germline, CDR1 is LGHDT, CDR2 YNNKEL (reference sequence). Written as DNA, the CDR3 is TGTGCCAGCAGCCAGATCCGGAGAGATACGCAGTATTTT. It translates to CASSQIRRDTQYF.

This chain joins TRBV5-1 and TRBJ1-1; D gene uncertain. This CDR3 comprises 17 residues. The V gene's germline CDR1 is SGHRS and CDR2 YFSETQ. V was cut by 0 bases and J by 4 bases, with 19 bases left in between. CDR3 in amino acids: CASSLESNPTGTTEAFF. In DNA, the CDR3 is TGCGCCAGCAGCTTGGAATCAAATCCCACTGGAACCACTGAAGCTTTCTTT.

The V and J genes are TRBV11-2 and TRBJ2-1; TRBD2 matches at 14 bases. V lost 3 bases, J lost 7 bases, and 2 bases stayed unmatched. Germline CDR1 and CDR2: SGHAT and FQNNGV. The CDR3 sequence is 15 residues long. CDR3 DNA: TGTGCCAGCAGCTTGACTAGCGGGGGGGGTAATGAGCAGTTCTTC. Translation gives CASSLTSGGGNEQFF.

The chain joins TRBV6-5 to TRBJ1-1; 8 bases match TRBD1. V was pared by 6 bases and J by 3 bases, with 15 bases of the junction left unmatched. The CDR3 loop spans 17 amino acids. CDR1 MNHEY and CDR2 SVGAGI come from the germline V gene. CDR3: CASSHRTGLRVDTEAFF. Here the CDR3 DNA reads TGTGCCAGCAGCCATAGGACAGGGCTAAGAGTTGACACTGAAGCTTTCTTT.

A few counts support this clonotype. The chain joins TRBV4-2 to TRBJ2-1; 11 bases align to TRBD2. This CDR3 spans 16 amino acids. Germline CDR1 and CDR2: LGHNA and YNFKEQ. The junction had 5 bases not matched to a gene; V was cut back by 5 bases and J by 2 bases. The DNA of the CDR3 is TGTGCCAGCAGCTCACCGGGACTAGCGGCCTACAATGAGCAGTTCTTC. Its protein product is CASSSPGLAAYNEQFF.

V is TRBV5-1 and J is TRBJ1-1; 12 positions match TRBD1. Germline loops: CDR1 SGHRS, CDR2 YFSETQ. J was trimmed by 8 bases and V by 4 bases; bases with no gene match: 3. This CDR3 is built from 13 residues. The CDR3 here is CASSGDRGREAFF. The DNA for the CDR3 is TGCGCCAGCAGCGGGGACAGGGGGCGAGAAGCTTTCTTT.

V and J are TRBV5-1 and TRBJ2-3; TRBD1 is a possible D gene (6 bases). The V and J ends lost 2 bases and 2 bases respectively, with 12 bases between them. The germline V gene encodes CDR1 SGHRS and CDR2 YFSETQ. There are 15 residues in the CDR3. CDR3 coding DNA: TGCGCCAGCAGCTTCACAGGGCTCGTCACAGATACGCAGTATTTT. Translation gives CASSFTGLVTDTQYF.

The CDR3 nucleotides read TGTGCCATCAGGTACCGGGACAATGAGCAGTTCTTC. Its protein is CAIRYRDNEQFF. J is TRBJ2-1 and V is TRBV10-3; D gene ambiguous. Trimming shortened V by 6 bases and J by 5 bases, and 8 bases separated the two germline ends. Per germline, CDR1 ENHRY and CDR2 SYGVKD. CDR3 length equals 12 residues.

At least ten counts were recorded for this clonotype. The chain employs TRBV20-1 and TRBJ2-3; 9 nucleotides agree with TRBD1. This CDR3 region has 14 residues. The V gene end was trimmed by 3 bases and the J gene end by 4 bases; junction bases not matched to a gene: 5. CDR1 and CDR2 (germline): DFQATT, SNEGSKA (reference sequence). The CDR3 protein is CSARRQGVADTQYF. In DNA form, the CDR3 reads TGCAGTGCTAGGAGACAGGGGGTCGCAGATACGCAGTATTTT.

This clonotype was counted only a few times. The chain joins TRBV12-3 or TRBV12-4 to TRBJ2-2, with 7 positions matching TRBD2. This CDR3 is built from 16 residues. The V gene end was trimmed by 5 bases and the J gene end by 0 bases; junction bases not matched to a gene: 6. CDR3 coding DNA: TGTGCCAGCAGTCCCGCTAGCGGTCCGAACACCGGGGAGCTGTTTTTT. It encodes CASSPASGPNTGELFF.

The rearrangement links TRBV28 to TRBJ1-2, with D unclear. Trimming took off 2 bases at V and 3 bases at J, with 13 bases between the two ends. This CDR3 comprises 15 residues. CDR1 is MDHEN and CDR2 is SYDVKM in the germline V gene. The CDR3 DNA sequence: TGTGCCAGCAGTTTACTCGAGGACCGATACTATGGCTACACCTTC. It yields the protein CASSLLEDRYYGYTF.

The chain carries TRBV6-5 and TRBJ2-2; 7 bases line up with TRBD2. CDR1 MNHEY and CDR2 SVGAGI come from the germline V gene. The CDR3 sequence is 16 residues long. J lost 1 base, V lost 7 bases, and 9 bases had no gene match. In DNA, the CDR3 is TGTGCCAGCACCATGGGGCTAGCGGTGAACACCGGGGAGCTGTTTTTT. Translated, it gives CASTMGLAVNTGELFF.

This clonotype was recorded many times. The chain employs TRBV6-5 and TRBJ2-5, with 7 bases fitting TRBD2. The V segment lost 4 bases and the J segment 5 bases; nucleotides outside the gene matches: 25. The CDR3 covers 20 residues. Germline CDR1 reads MNHEY; CDR2 reads SVGAGI. The CDR3 nucleotides read TGTGCCAGCAGTTGGAGCTCGGTGACTAGCCTTCTATCCAACGGGGAGACCCAGTACTTC. Protein: CASSWSSVTSLLSNGETQYF.

This chain uses TRBV4-3 with TRBJ2-3, with TRBD2 identical over 12 bases. CDR3 size: 17 residues. The ends lost 4 bases at V and 4 bases at J; junction bases unmatched: 9. Germline V gene data show CDR1 as LGHNA and CDR2 as YSLEER. CDR3 coding DNA: TGCGCCAGCAGCCTACAGGCTAGCGGGGGGGCGTCAGATACGCAGTATTTT. This translates into CASSLQASGGASDTQYF.

This clonotype was seen more than once but under ten times. The chain couples TRBV11-3 to TRBJ2-1; no firm D call. Germline CDR1 is SGHNT and CDR2 is YENEEA. The V end lost 2 bases, the J end lost 7 bases, and 12 bases lay between the germline ends. This CDR3 contains 14 residues. Here the CDR3 reads CASSLSPSKNEQFF. The CDR3 coding sequence is TGTGCCAGCAGCTTATCACCCTCCAAAAATGAGCAGTTCTTC.

The rearrangement uses TRBV30 and TRBJ2-1; D may be TRBD2 (6 bases). CDR1 is GTSNPN, CDR2 SVGIG, per germline (reference sequence). The CDR3 consists of 12 residues. Trimming stripped 1 base from V and 5 bases from J, with 6 bases between. CDR3 sequence: CAWSAGDNEQFF. The DNA for the CDR3 is TGTGCCTGGAGTGCGGGGGACAATGAGCAGTTCTTC.

The chain is built from TRBV2 and TRBJ1-3; D unclear. Germline CDR1 and CDR2: SNHLY and FYNNEI. Trimming removed 10 bases at V and 4 bases at J, with 11 bases between. The CDR3 totals 12 residues. Here the CDR3 DNA reads TGTGCCACCCGGTCTACCGGAAACACCATATATTTT. As protein: CATRSTGNTIYF. Filled out from reference TRBV2 and TRBJ1-3, the complete variable domain reads EPEVTQTPSHQVTQMGQEVILRCVPISNHLYFYWYRQILGQKVEFLVSFYNNEISEKSEIFDDQFSVERPDGSNFTLKIRSTKLEDSAMYFCATRSTGNTIYFGEGSWLTVV.

A few counts support this clonotype. The rearrangement uses TRBV4-2 and TRBJ2-1; maybe TRBD2 (6 bases). The length of the CDR3 is 15 residues. V gave up 0 bases and J gave up 8 bases, with 14 bases separating them. Germline CDR1 LGHNA, CDR2 YNFKEQ. The CDR3 sequence: CASSQDLGGTDEQFF. The CDR3 nucleotides read TGTGCCAGCAGCCAAGATTTAGGAGGGACGGATGAGCAGTTCTTC.